This TCR beta chain was identified during a study of CD4 T cells in relation to SARS-CoV-2 and coronaviruses. Data came from immunoSEQ multiplex PCR; TCRdb stores just in-frame clones and leaves some out. The sample has 20,000 or so clones, around four fifths seen once. The unexposed donors gave CD4+ T cells in about 2011-2018, prior to COVID-19. Isolation of CD4+ T cells took place after 10 days in culture. This CDR3 is 13 amino acids long. Trimming pared 5 bases from V and 1 base from J, leaving 8 bases between. On this clone itself: Its target is unknown.

General study findings and limits: The cross-reactivity analysis covered only spike protein, not other viral proteins.

Sequences were obtained from CD4+ T cells from PBMCs, cultured in vitro. The chain combines TRBV12-3 or TRBV12-4 with TRBJ1-1, with a weak D call TRBD1 (5 bases). The sequence came from a human donor in good health. CDR3 sequence reads: CASSATGNTEAFF. CDR3 sequence (DNA): TGTGCCAGCAGTGCAACAGGGAACACTGAAGCTTTCTTT.